These 13 T cell receptor beta chains came from one sample sequenced in a study of molecular identifiers for immune sequencing clone quantification. One entry per CDR3 protein, called by TCRdb with MiXCR from the PCR reads. This table holds about 640,000 distinct CDR3 sequences, roughly 21% found once. The sample was naive CD8+ T cells from blood, with Jurkat cell RNA spiked in. Specified subset: FACS-sorted CD8+CD4-CCR7+CD45RA+ naive T cells. These TCRs come from a human donor in good health. Some libraries in this study had Jurkat cell RNA spiked in.

This clonotype has at least ten counts. At one of its ends the junction is not consistent with the germline gene, which may arise from a read error. The rearrangement joins TRBV30 to TRBJ1-5; the match to TRBD1 covers 7 bases. Per the germline V gene, CDR1 is GTSNPN and CDR2 is SVGIG (reference sequence). The CDR3 has 14 amino acids. This CDR3 reads CAGSSGQGNQPQHF. CDR3 nucleotide sequence: TGTGCCGGGAGCTCCGGACAGGGCAATCAGCCCCAGCATTTT.

This clonotype was observed at least ten times. This chain uses TRBV6-2 or TRBV6-3 with TRBJ2-2, with 14 bases matching TRBD2. This CDR3 spans 20 amino acids. Trimming cost V 4 bases and J 0 bases; bases outside gene matches: 10. Germline V gene lookup returns CDR1 MNHEY and CDR2 SVGEGT. The CDR3, as DNA: TGTGCCAGCAGTTCCCTGACTAGCGGGAGGGCCTTTTCGAACACCGGGGAGCTGTTTTTT. It is translated as CASSSLTSGRAFSNTGELFF.

This clonotype showed up many times. This chain connects TRBV12-3 or TRBV12-4 to TRBJ2-2; 7 bases map to TRBD2. The CDR3 has 17 residues. J was trimmed by 6 bases and V by 1 base; bases with no gene match: 11. The CDR3 nucleotides are TGTGCCAGCAGTTTAGACCTTGGCGGGGGTCCCGCCGGGGAGCTGTTTTTT. It encodes CASSLDLGGGPAGELFF.

This clonotype has only a few counts. The chain couples TRBV19 to TRBJ1-5; D ambiguous. CDR1 and CDR2 (germline): LNHDA, SQIVND (reference sequence). V was pared by 7 bases and J by 0 bases, with 10 bases between. The CDR3 consists of 14 residues. In nucleotides, the CDR3 is TGTGCCAGTACCACAGTATATAGCAATCAGCCCCAGCATTTT. This sequence encodes CASTTVYSNQPQHF.

This clonotype was seen ten or more times. The chain recombines TRBV6-2 or TRBV6-3 with TRBJ2-7, with D possibly being TRBD1 (6 bases). The CDR3 contains 17 residues. Trimming left V 5 bases short and J 6 bases short, with 26 bases between. Germline CDR1 reads MNHEY; CDR2 reads SVGEGT. CDR3 bases: TGTGCCAGCAGTCGGATGGAACGTAATGGACAGCCGAGCGAGCAGTACTTC. Its protein is CASSRMERNGQPSEQYF.

As for this clonotype: A much larger clone sits a single nucleotide away, making a read error possible. The CDR3 does not end in the conserved phenylalanine or tryptophan, so this is likely a read error. J is TRBJ1-1 and V is TRBV3-1, with D maybe TRBD1 (6 bases). Trimming removed 1 base from V and 3 bases from J, with 12 bases in between. CDR1 is LGHDT, CDR2 YNNKEL, per germline (reference sequence). The CDR3 sequence is 15 residues long. The CDR3 DNA follows: TGTGCCAGCAGCCAAGCTCAGGGGTTTTACACTGAAGCTTTCTCT. Its translation: CASSQAQGFYTEAFS.

This chain links TRBV7-9 with TRBJ2-1; 9 bases match TRBD2. With 0 bases clipped from V and 6 bases from J, the junction kept 12 bases outside the gene matches. Germline lookup yields CDR1 SEHNR and CDR2 FQNEAQ (reference sequence). The CDR3 has 18 residues. The CDR3 reads CASSLAIGLASAGNEQFF. Here the CDR3 DNA reads TGTGCCAGCAGCTTAGCGATAGGACTAGCGTCGGCGGGCAATGAGCAGTTCTTC.

This chain connects TRBV10-3 to TRBJ1-1, with TRBD1 as a possible D gene (6 bases). This CDR3 spans 11 amino acids. Germline V gene lookup returns CDR1 ENHRY and CDR2 SYGVKD. V was clipped by 6 bases and J by 8 bases, with 10 bases between them. The CDR3 reads CAIRGGTEAFF. CDR3 bases: TGTGCCATCAGAGGGGGGACAGAAGCTTTCTTT.

For this clonotype: With a much larger clone just one base away, this may be a read error. The rearrangement joins TRBV20-1 to TRBJ2-7; TRBD2 matches 8 bases. The length of the CDR3 is 16 residues. Germline V gene lookup returns CDR1 DFQATT and CDR2 SNEGSKA (reference sequence). The CDR3 spells CSARERASGYFYVQYF. CDR3 in DNA: TGCAGTGCTAGAGAAAGGGCTAGCGGGTATTTCTACGTGCAGTACTTC.

The chain is built from TRBV3-1 and TRBJ2-2; tentatively, D is TRBD2 (6 bases). V was cut by 0 bases and J by 5 bases, with 16 bases left in between. The CDR3 consists of 17 residues. CDR1 and CDR2 from the germline V gene are LGHDT and YNNKEL (reference sequence). The CDR3 reads CASSQDLGGMGTGELFF. The CDR3 nucleotides are TGTGCCAGCAGCCAAGATCTTGGGGGGATGGGGACCGGGGAGCTGTTTTTT.

This clonotype was detected only a few times. The chain has TRBV5-6 and TRBJ2-7, with no clear D. The CDR3 runs 12 residues. Germline V gene lookup returns CDR1 SGHDT and CDR2 YYEEEE. Trimming stripped 2 bases from V and 5 bases from J, with 8 bases between. The CDR3 DNA reads as TGTGCCAGCAGCTTTGGAAGTAACGAGCAGTACTTC. It is translated as CASSFGSNEQYF.

This clonotype was counted a few times. At one boundary the junction diverges from the germline segment, which might be a read error. This chain connects TRBV7-7 to TRBJ2-2; maybe TRBD1 (5 bases). The CDR3 runs 15 residues. In germline, CDR1 is SSHAT, CDR2 FNYEAQ (reference sequence). DNA for the CDR3: TGTGCTAGCAGCCCCAGGCTGGGGCCCTATGAGGAGCTGTTTTTT. This gives the protein CASSPRLGPYEELFF.

This clonotype was seen at least ten times. The CDR3 DNA reads TGTGCCAGCAGCCTACTACAGGGAGTTAAGGATGAGCAGTTCTTC. This encodes CASSLLQGVKDEQFF. The chain recombines TRBV7-2 with TRBJ2-1, with D possibly matching TRBD1 (6 bases). Trimming removed 5 bases from V and 8 bases from J, with 19 bases in between. The CDR3 has 15 residues. CDR1 is SGHTA, CDR2 FQGNSA, per germline.